This TCR beta chain was documented in a study of blood T cell repertoires in COVID-19. V was clipped by 10 bases and J by 2 bases, with 11 bases between them. Germline V gene data show CDR1 as MNHEY and CDR2 as SMNVEV (reference sequence). The CDR3 is 12 residues long. Original methodology: For nucleated cells, counts were estimated from reference gene primer amplification. Profiled with immunoSEQ multiplex PCR; TCRdb holds only in-frame clones, not every one. V, J and clone size reflect that table, while D and trimming were determined from the DNA. The table includes about 280,000 clones, 70% to 90% detected once.

The chain uses TRBV27 and TRBJ1-1; TRBD1 is a possible D gene (6 bases). The TCR originated in a man aged 18 to 30 with active or convalescent COVID-19. Sequenced material: peripheral blood. The CDR3 nucleotides are TGTGCCACCCGGACAGTAAACACTGAAGCTTTCTTT. This sequence encodes CATRTVNTEAFF.